The clone carrying this T cell receptor (beta chain) was recorded a few times. Antigen unknown. The data stem from a study of T cell repertoires in cytomegalovirus infection. Overall study context: Both a matching HLA type and CMV infection were indicated by public TCR beta signatures. Study-level results: Public TCR beta family frequency separated CMV-and-HLA carriers, including in an independent cohort. Ex vivo responses were dominated by HLA-C-restricted CMV-specific TCR beta clonotypes.

MiXCR was run by TCRdb on the reads, yielding one entry per CDR3 protein. This table holds roughly 230,000 distinct CDR3 sequences, about 20% found once. The CDR3 contains 12 residues. With 8 bases removed from V and 1 base from J, the gap between germline ends came to 8 bases. The chain joins TRBV12-3 or TRBV12-4 to TRBJ1-1; possible D gene TRBD1, 5 bases. The source of this sequence is a human donor in good health (CMV status not recorded). Some clones in this sample may be carry-over from other donors' samples. Sequencing was done on a sample of CD8+ T cells from PBMCs. The CDR3 bases are TGTGCCAGCGCAACAGGGAACACTGAAGCTTTCTTT. As protein: CASATGNTEAFF.